Each of the 9 T cell receptor beta chains below was sequenced from the same sample in a study of blood T cell repertoires in COVID-19. Using immunoSEQ multiplex PCR, the repertoire was profiled, and TCRdb retains in-frame clones only, with some absent. Altogether hundreds of thousands of clones are present, 80% to 90% being singletons, with the ten largest covering around 3%. The sample comprised peripheral blood. These receptors all stem from a woman in her thirties with COVID-19, enrolled during active disease.

The rearrangement links TRBV9 to TRBJ2-1, with 7 bases aligning to TRBD1. The CDR3 has 15 amino acids. In germline, CDR1 is SGDLS, CDR2 YYNGEE. V shed 3 bases and J 4 bases; nucleotides not matched to a gene: 7. DNA of the CDR3: TGTGCCAGCAGCGACAGGGGTCTCTCGTACAATGAGCAGTTCTTC. As protein: CASSDRGLSYNEQFF.

The V and J genes are TRBV6-5 and TRBJ2-3; a weak D match, TRBD1 (6 bases). The CDR3 totals 12 residues. Germline loops: CDR1 MNHEY, CDR2 SVGAGI. V lost 4 bases to trimming and J lost 9 bases, with 11 bases between them. The CDR3 is CASSSNRATQYF. Here the CDR3 DNA reads TGTGCCAGCAGTTCCAACAGGGCGACGCAGTATTTT.

This clone showed up just once. The chain uses TRBV2 and TRBJ2-1; TRBD2 might be the D (6 bases). Germline V gene data show CDR1 as SNHLY and CDR2 as FYNNEI. The CDR3 spans 15 residues. Trimming shortened V by 10 bases and J by 0 bases, and 16 bases separated the two germline ends. As DNA, the CDR3 is TGTGCCACATCTAGAGGGACTGGCTCCTACAATGAGCAGTTCTTC. Residues: CATSRGTGSYNEQFF.

Only a few counts were recorded for this clone. The chain has TRBV10-1 and TRBJ1-1, with TRBD1 matching over 10 bases. CDR1 and CDR2 (germline): WNHNN, SYGVQD (reference sequence). V was clipped by 2 bases and J by 4 bases; unmatched bases: 4. There are 15 residues in the CDR3. CDR3 sequence reads: CASSEGGTGATEAFF. The CDR3 bases are TGCGCCAGCAGTGAGGGGGGGACAGGGGCCACTGAAGCTTTCTTT.

J is TRBJ2-1 and V is TRBV19; 7 bases match TRBD2. Unmatched junction bases numbered 10, after V lost 4 bases and J lost 10 bases. The CDR3 covers 14 residues. Germline values: CDR1 LNHDA, CDR2 SQIVND (reference sequence). This chain's CDR3 is CASSTRDYMAEQFF. In DNA, the CDR3 is TGTGCCAGTAGTACTCGGGACTACATGGCGGAGCAGTTCTTC.

This chain connects TRBV19 to TRBJ1-6, with D unclear. Germline V gene lookup returns CDR1 LNHDA and CDR2 SQIVND (reference sequence). V dropped 1 base and J dropped 0 bases, with 13 bases sitting between them. CDR3 length equals 18 residues. The CDR3: CASSIGGSGSSYNSPLHF. The CDR3 nucleotides are TGTGCCAGTAGTATAGGGGGATCTGGGAGCTCCTATAATTCACCCCTCCACTTT.

The V call is TRBV5-1, the J call TRBJ2-1; 8 bases align to TRBD1. The V and J ends lost 4 bases and 4 bases, in that order; junction bases with no gene match: 13. The CDR3 sequence is 17 residues long. Looked up from germline, CDR1 is SGHRS and CDR2 is YFSETQ. CDR3 loop: CASSQRTGRFPYNEQFF. The CDR3 region has the DNA TGCGCCAGCAGCCAAAGGACAGGGAGGTTCCCTTACAATGAGCAGTTCTTC.

This clone turned up a few times. The chain recombines TRBV6-5 with TRBJ1-2; 7 positions match TRBD1. V shed 0 bases and J 8 bases; nucleotides not matched to a gene: 6. This CDR3 comprises 14 residues. CDR1 and CDR2 (germline): MNHEY, SVGAGI. CDR3: CASSYSAGGSGYTF. As DNA, the CDR3 is TGTGCCAGCAGTTACTCTGCAGGGGGTTCCGGCTACACCTTC.

As DNA, the CDR3 is TGTGCCAGCAGTTACTCGAGGGAGATGTCTACGCAGTATTTT. Protein sequence: CASSYSREMSTQYF. This rearrangement joins TRBV6-5 to TRBJ2-3; the D gene is possibly TRBD2 (5 bases). Germline V gene sequence: CDR1 MNHEY, CDR2 SVGAGI. V lost 0 bases to trimming and J lost 8 bases, with 12 bases between them. The CDR3 has 14 residues.